This paragraph covers one T cell receptor (beta chain) sequence. Its antigen is unidentified. This table comes from immunoSEQ multiplex PCR, and its TCRdb copy is limited to in-frame clones, with some not included. The data contain about 1,500,000 clones, roughly 97% of them singletons. The data derive from a study of shared clonotypes between healthy human individuals. Study-wide results and limits: Donor scarcity curtailed the genetic and exposure-history diversity represented herein. Estimated richness was generally greater in naive than memory subsets.

The CDR3 has 15 residues. V gave up 7 bases and J gave up 0 bases; unmatched junction bases: 5. Germline loops: CDR1 MDHEN, CDR2 SYDVKM. The sequenced sample was naive CD4+ T cells sorted from blood. Stated subset: CD45RA+ positively selected. The receptor was derived from a man aged 25 to 40 in good health. V gene TRBV28 combines with J gene TRBJ2-1; 8 bases match TRBD2. The CDR3 DNA reads TGTGCCAGCATCATAGCGGGAACCTCCTACAATGAGCAGTTCTTC. Amino acids: CASIIAGTSYNEQFF.